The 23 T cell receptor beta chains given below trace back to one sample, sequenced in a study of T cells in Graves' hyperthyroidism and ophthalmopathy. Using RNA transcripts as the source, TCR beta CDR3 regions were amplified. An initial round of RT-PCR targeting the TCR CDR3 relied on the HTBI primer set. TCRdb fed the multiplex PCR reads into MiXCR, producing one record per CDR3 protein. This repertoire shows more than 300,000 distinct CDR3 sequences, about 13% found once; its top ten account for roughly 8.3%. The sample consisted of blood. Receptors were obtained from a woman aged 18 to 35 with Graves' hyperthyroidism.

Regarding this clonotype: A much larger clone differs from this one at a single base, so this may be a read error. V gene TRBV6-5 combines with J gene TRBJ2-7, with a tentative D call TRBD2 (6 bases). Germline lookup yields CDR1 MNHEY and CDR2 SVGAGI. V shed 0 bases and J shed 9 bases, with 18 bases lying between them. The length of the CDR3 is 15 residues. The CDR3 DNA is TGTGCCAGCAGTTACTCGAAAGGGAGGCCCTCCGTGCAGTACTTC. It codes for CASSYSKGRPSVQYF.

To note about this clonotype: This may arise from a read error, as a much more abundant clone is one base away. This chain's CDR3 is CARWSGTYGYTF. DNA of the CDR3: TGTGCCCGCTGGAGTGGCACCTATGGCTACACCTTC. V usage is TRBV28 and J usage is TRBJ1-2; D is unresolved. Per germline, CDR1 MDHEN and CDR2 SYDVKM. The CDR3 is 12 amino acids. Trimming took 11 bases from V and 4 from J, leaving 14 bases between them.

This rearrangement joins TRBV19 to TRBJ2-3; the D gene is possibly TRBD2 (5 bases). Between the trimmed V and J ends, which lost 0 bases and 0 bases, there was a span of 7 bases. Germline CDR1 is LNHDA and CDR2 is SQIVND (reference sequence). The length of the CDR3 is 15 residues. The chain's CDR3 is CASSIDGSSTDTQYF. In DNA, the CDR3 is TGTGCCAGTAGTATAGATGGGAGTAGCACAGATACGCAGTATTTT. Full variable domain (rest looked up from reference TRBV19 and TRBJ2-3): DGGITQSPKYLFRKEGQNVTLSCEQNLNHDAMYWYRQDPGQGLRLIYYSQIVNDFQKGDIAEGYSVSREKKESFPLTVTSAQKNPTAFYLCASSIDGSSTDTQYFGPGTRLTVL.

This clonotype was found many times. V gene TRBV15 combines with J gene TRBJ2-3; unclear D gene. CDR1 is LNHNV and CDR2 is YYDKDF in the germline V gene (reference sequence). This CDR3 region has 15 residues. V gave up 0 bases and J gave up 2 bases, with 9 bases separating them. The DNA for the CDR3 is TGTGCCACCAGCAGAGAAGACAAGTTCACAGATACGCAGTATTTT. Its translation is CATSREDKFTDTQYF. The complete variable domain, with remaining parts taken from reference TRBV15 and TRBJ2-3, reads DAMVIQNPRYQVTQFGKPVTLSCSQTLNHNVMYWYQQKSSQAPKLLFHYYDKDFNNEADTPDNFQSRRPNTSFCFLDIRSPGLGDTAMYLCATSREDKFTDTQYFGPGTRLTVL.

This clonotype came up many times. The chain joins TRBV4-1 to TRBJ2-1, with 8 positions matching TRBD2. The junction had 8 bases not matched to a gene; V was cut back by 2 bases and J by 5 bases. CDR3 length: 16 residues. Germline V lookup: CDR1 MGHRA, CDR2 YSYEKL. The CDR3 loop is CASSQPGLAQNNEQFF. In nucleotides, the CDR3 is TGCGCCAGCAGCCAACCCGGACTAGCCCAAAACAATGAGCAGTTCTTC.

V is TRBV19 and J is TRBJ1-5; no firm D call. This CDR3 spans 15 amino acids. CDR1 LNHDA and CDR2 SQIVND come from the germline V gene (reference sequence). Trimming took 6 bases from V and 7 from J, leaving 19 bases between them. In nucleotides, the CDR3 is TGTGCCAGTAGACCACCTCGCGCGACCGCCCAGCCCCAGCATTTT. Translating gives CASRPPRATAQPQHF.

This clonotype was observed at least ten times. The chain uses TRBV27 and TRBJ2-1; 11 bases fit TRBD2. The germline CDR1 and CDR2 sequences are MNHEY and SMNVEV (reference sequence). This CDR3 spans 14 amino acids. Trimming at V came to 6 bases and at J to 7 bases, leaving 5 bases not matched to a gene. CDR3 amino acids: CASRLAGGLNEQFF. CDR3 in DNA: TGTGCCAGCAGGTTAGCGGGAGGGTTGAATGAGCAGTTCTTC.

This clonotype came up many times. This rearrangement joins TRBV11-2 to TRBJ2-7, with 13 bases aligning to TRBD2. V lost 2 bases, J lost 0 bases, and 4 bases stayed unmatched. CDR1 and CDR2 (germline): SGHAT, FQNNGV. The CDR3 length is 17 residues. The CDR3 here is CASSLTSGRASSYEQYF. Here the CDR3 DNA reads TGTGCCAGCAGCTTAACTAGCGGGAGGGCGAGCTCCTACGAGCAGTACTTC. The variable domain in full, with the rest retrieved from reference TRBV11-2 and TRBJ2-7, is EAGVAQSPRYKIIEKRQSVAFWCNPISGHATLYWYQQILGQGPKLLIQFQNNGVVDDSQLPKDRFSAERLKGVDSTLKIQPAKLEDSAVYLCASSLTSGRASSYEQYFGPGTRLTVT.

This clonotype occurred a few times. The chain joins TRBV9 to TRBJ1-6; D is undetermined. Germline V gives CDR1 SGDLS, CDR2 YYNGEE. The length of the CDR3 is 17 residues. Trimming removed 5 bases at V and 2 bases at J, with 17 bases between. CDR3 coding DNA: TGTGCCAGCAGGGGCGGGCTCAGGTGCCCCTATAATTCACCCCTCCACTTT. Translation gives CASRGGLRCPYNSPLHF.

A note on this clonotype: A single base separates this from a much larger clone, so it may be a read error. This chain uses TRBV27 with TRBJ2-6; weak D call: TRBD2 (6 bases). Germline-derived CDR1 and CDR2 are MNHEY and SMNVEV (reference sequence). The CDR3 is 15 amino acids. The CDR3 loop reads CVSMNEGLGANVLTF. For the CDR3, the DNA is TGTGTCAGTATGAACGAGGGACTTGGGGCCAACGTCCTGACTTTC.

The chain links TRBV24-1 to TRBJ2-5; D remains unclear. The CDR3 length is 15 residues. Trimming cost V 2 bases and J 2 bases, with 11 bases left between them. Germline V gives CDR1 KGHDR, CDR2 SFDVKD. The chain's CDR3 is CATSDSGTAQETQYF. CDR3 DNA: TGTGCCACCAGTGATTCAGGTACCGCGCAAGAGACCCAGTACTTC.

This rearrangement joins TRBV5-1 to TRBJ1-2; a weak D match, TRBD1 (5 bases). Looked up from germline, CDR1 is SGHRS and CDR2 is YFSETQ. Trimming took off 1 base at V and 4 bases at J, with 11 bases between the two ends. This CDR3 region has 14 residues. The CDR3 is CASSLTTDTYGYTF. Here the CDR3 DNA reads TGCGCCAGCAGCTTGACGACAGACACCTATGGCTACACCTTC.

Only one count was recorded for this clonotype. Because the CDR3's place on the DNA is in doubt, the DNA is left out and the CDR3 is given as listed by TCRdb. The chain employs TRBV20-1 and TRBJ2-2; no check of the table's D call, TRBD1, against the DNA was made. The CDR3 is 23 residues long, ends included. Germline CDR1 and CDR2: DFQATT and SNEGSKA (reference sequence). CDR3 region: CSAPSDGSGDPVLRARDGGELFF.

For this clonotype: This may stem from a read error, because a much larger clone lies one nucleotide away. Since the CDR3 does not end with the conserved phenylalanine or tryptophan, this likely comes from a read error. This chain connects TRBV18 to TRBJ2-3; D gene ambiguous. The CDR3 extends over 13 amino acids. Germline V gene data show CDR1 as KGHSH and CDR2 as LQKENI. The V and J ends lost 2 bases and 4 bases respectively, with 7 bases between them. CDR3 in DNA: TGTGCCAGCTCACCAGGGCTGGCAGATACGCAGTATCTT. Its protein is CASSPGLADTQYL.

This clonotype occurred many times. CDR3 loop: CASSFTGSVWEQYF. The CDR3 DNA reads TGTGCCAGCAGCTTCACAGGCTCCGTCTGGGAGCAGTACTTC. The V gene is TRBV7-9, the J gene TRBJ2-7, with D possibly being TRBD1 (5 bases). Germline V gene sequence: CDR1 SEHNR, CDR2 FQNEAQ (reference sequence). There are 14 residues in the CDR3. The V and J ends lost 3 bases and 7 bases respectively, with 16 bases between them. The full variable domain, with the rest looked up from reference TRBV7-9 and TRBJ2-7, is DTGVSQNPRHKITKRGQNVTFRCDPISEHNRLYWYRQTLGQGPEFLTYFQNEAQLEKSRLLSDRFSAERPKGSFSTLEIQRTEQGDSAMYLCASSFTGSVWEQYFGPGTRLTVT.

CDR3 nucleotide sequence: TGTGCCATCAGGGGGAGACTAGCGGAAGAGACCCAGTACTTC. Its protein product is CAIRGRLAEETQYF. V and J are TRBV10-3 and TRBJ2-5; 9 bases match TRBD2. CDR3 length equals 14 residues. Germline CDR1 reads ENHRY; CDR2 reads SYGVKD. With 6 bases clipped from V and 3 bases from J, the junction kept 5 bases outside the gene matches.

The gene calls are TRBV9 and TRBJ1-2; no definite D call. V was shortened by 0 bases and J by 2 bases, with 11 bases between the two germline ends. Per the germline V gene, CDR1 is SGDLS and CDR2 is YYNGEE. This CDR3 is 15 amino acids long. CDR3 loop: CASSVGPNLNYGYTF. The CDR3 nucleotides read TGTGCCAGCAGCGTAGGGCCAAATTTGAACTATGGCTACACCTTC.

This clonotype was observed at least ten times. The CDR3, as DNA: TGTGCCAGCTCACCCGGGACAGGCCATCAGCCCCAGCATTTT. It codes for CASSPGTGHQPQHF. The chain is built from TRBV18 and TRBJ1-5; 8 nucleotides agree with TRBD1. Losses at the gene ends were 3 bases for V and 5 bases for J; bases not matched to a gene: 3. This CDR3 spans 14 amino acids. Germline V CDR1 and CDR2: KGHSH, LQKENI.

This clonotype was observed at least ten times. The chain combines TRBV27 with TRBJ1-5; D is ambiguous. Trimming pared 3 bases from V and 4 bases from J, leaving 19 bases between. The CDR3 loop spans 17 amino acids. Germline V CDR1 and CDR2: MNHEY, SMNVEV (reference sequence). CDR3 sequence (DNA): TGTGCCAGCAGTTTTATTTGGAGCGGTGGGTCAAATCAGCCCCAGCATTTT. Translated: CASSFIWSGGSNQPQHF.

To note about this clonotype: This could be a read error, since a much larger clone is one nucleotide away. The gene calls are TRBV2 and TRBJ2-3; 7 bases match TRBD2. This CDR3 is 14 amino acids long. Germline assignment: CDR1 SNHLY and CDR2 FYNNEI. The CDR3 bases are TGTGCCAGCAACCTAGCGGCAAGCACAGGTACGCAGTATTTT. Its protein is CASNLAASTGTQYF. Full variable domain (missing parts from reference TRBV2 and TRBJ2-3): EPEVTQTPSHQVTQMGQEVILRCVPISNHLYFYWYRQILGQKVEFLVSFYNNEISEKSEIFDDQFSVERPDGSNFTLKIRSTKLEDSAMYFCASNLAASTGTQYFGPGTRLTVL.

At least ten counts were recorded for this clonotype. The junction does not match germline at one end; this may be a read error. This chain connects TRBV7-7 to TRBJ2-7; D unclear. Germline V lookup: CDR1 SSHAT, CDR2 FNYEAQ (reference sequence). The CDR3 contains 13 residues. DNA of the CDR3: TGTGCTAGCAGTCCGACCCGACGGGACGAGCAGTACTTC. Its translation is CASSPTRRDEQYF.

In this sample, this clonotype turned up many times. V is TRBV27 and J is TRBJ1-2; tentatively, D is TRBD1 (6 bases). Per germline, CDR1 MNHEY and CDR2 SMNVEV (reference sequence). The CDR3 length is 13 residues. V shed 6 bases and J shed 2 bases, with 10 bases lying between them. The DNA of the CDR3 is TGTGCCAGCAGCCGGGACATAAACTATGGCTACACCTTC. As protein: CASSRDINYGYTF.

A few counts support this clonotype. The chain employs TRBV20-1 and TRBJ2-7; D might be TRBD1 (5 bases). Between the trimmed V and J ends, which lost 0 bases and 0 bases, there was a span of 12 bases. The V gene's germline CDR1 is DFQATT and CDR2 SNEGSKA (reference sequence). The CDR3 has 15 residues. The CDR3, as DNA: TGCAGTGCTAGAGATCCCTCGACAGTCTCCTACGAGCAGTACTTC. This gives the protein CSARDPSTVSYEQYF.